The 21 T cell receptor beta chains listed next were all sequenced from one sample in a study of cytomegalovirus exposure and HLA in healthy donors. 60 Vbeta and 13 Jbeta primers were used in PCR. Assay: immunoSEQ multiplex PCR; the TCRdb copy retains only in-frame clones and omits some. The sample consists of tens of thousands of clones, over 65% of them appearing once. The sequenced sample consisted of PBMCs. These receptors all stem from a man aged 45-60 years in good health and CMV-seropositive.

V gene TRBV19 combines with J gene TRBJ1-5; no clear D gene. This CDR3 region has 13 residues. CDR1 and CDR2 (germline): LNHDA, SQIVND (reference sequence). Trimming shortened V by 4 bases and J by 4 bases, and 8 bases separated the two germline ends. CDR3 bases: TGTGCCAGTAGTAGTAAGAGAAATCAGCCCCAGCATTTT. This encodes CASSSKRNQPQHF.

V and J are TRBV10-2 and TRBJ2-7; tentative D call: TRBD1 (5 bases). Germline CDR1 WSHSY, CDR2 SAAADI. The CDR3 extends over 14 amino acids. V shed 4 bases and J shed 5 bases, with 15 bases lying between them. As DNA, the CDR3 is TGCGCCAGCAGTGGGTTCAGGGCCCCGGACGAGCAGTACTTC. Its translation is CASSGFRAPDEQYF.

The chain has TRBV7-2 and TRBJ2-7, with 8 positions matching TRBD1. Germline CDR1 SGHTA, CDR2 FQGNSA. The CDR3 is 14 amino acids. V lost 5 bases, J lost 4 bases, and 7 bases stayed unmatched. CDR3 in amino acids: CASSQAGTGYEQYF. Written as DNA, the CDR3 is TGTGCCAGCAGCCAAGCCGGGACAGGATACGAGCAGTACTTC.

The chain links TRBV10-3 to TRBJ2-2; 7 positions agree with TRBD2. V trimming: 4 bases; J trimming: 3 bases; junction bases outside the gene matches: 5. Germline V gene data show CDR1 as ENHRY and CDR2 as SYGVKD. The CDR3 has 15 residues. CDR3 coding DNA: TGTGCCATCAGTGCGGCTAGCGGCGACACCGGGGAGCTGTTTTTT. This sequence encodes CAISAASGDTGELFF.

This rearrangement joins TRBV14 to TRBJ2-2; possibly TRBD2 for D (6 bases). Germline V lookup: CDR1 SGHDN, CDR2 FVKESK. Trimming pared 2 bases from V and 2 bases from J, leaving 12 bases between. CDR3 length: 16 amino acids. This CDR3 is CASSQRVTRNTGELFF. CDR3 in DNA: TGTGCCAGCAGCCAAAGGGTGACTAGAAACACCGGGGAGCTGTTTTTT.

The V call is TRBV6-1, the J call TRBJ2-5; the match to TRBD2 covers 7 bases. The J call is in doubt because the DNA end fits TRBJ2-7 better. CDR3 size: 15 residues. Germline CDR1 and CDR2: MNHNS and SASEGT. DNA of the CDR3: TGTGCCAGCAGTGAATCTGGACTAGGCTCCTACGAGCAGTACTTC. It specifies CASSESGLGSYEQYF.

The rearrangement links TRBV5-5 to TRBJ2-1; a possible D gene is TRBD2 (5 bases). The V end lost 6 bases, the J end lost 4 bases, and 14 bases lay between the germline ends. Germline values: CDR1 SGHKS, CDR2 YYEKEE (reference sequence). The CDR3 sequence is 14 residues long. The CDR3 spells CASIKEGSYNEQFF. CDR3 nucleotides: TGTGCCAGCATCAAAGAAGGGAGTTACAATGAGCAGTTCTTC.

This chain joins TRBV6-1 and TRBJ2-1, with D unresolved. V lost 7 bases, J lost 0 bases, and 13 bases lay in between. Germline CDR1 MNHNS, CDR2 SASEGT. CDR3 length equals 15 residues. CDR3 nucleotide sequence: TGTGCCAGCATCCCCACGGTTAGCTCCTACAATGAGCAGTTCTTC. It specifies CASIPTVSSYNEQFF.

The CDR3 bases are TGTGCCAGCAGTGGGGTCTTCGGGAGAGGCACAGATACGCAGTATTTT. Translation gives CASSGVFGRGTDTQYF. The J gene is TRBJ2-3, the V gene TRBV2, with D perhaps matching TRBD2 (6 bases). CDR3 size: 16 residues. V was cut by 4 bases and J by 1 base, with 15 bases left in between. Germline V gene lookup returns CDR1 SNHLY and CDR2 FYNNEI. The entire variable domain, with the rest obtained from reference TRBV2 and TRBJ2-3, is as follows: EPEVTQTPSHQVTQMGQEVILRCVPISNHLYFYWYRQILGQKVEFLVSFYNNEISEKSEIFDDQFSVERPDGSNFTLKIRSTKLEDSAMYFCASSGVFGRGTDTQYFGPGTRLTVL.

This clone was seen more than once but under ten times. At one end, the junction sequence differs from germline, possibly due to a read error. This chain uses TRBV6-6 with TRBJ2-6; possibly TRBD1 for D (6 bases). The CDR3 covers 13 residues. CDR1 is MNHNY and CDR2 is SVGAGI in the germline V gene (reference sequence). For the CDR3, the DNA is TGTGCCAGCATCCTTCCAGGGGCCAACGGCCTGACTTTC. It encodes CASILPGANGLTF.

This clone was seen only a few times. The rearrangement joins TRBV7-3 to TRBJ2-1; D might be TRBD2 (6 bases). CDR3 length equals 16 residues. Germline V gene data show CDR1 as SGHTA and CDR2 as FQGTGA. Between the trimmed V and J ends, which lost 7 bases and 0 bases, there was a span of 16 bases. As DNA, the CDR3 is TGTGCCAGCACCCCTTCCGGGAGCCACTCCTACAATGAGCAGTTCTTC. Protein sequence: CASTPSGSHSYNEQFF. Full variable domain (rest looked up from reference TRBV7-3 and TRBJ2-1): GAGVSQTPSNKVTEKGKYVELRCDPISGHTALYWYRQSLGQGPEFLIYFQGTGAADDSGLPNDRFFAVRPEGSVSTLKIQRTERGDSAVYLCASTPSGSHSYNEQFFGPGTRLTVL.

The rearrangement uses TRBV7-2 and TRBJ2-4; D gene uncertain. There are 15 residues in the CDR3. V lost 1 base and J 8 bases, leaving 15 bases between the germline ends. CDR1 and CDR2 from the germline V gene are SGHTA and FQGNSA. The CDR3 nucleotides are TGTGCCAGCAGCTTAGAATCTGGTATTCAGTACATTCAGTACTTC. Its translation is CASSLESGIQYIQYF. The variable domain in full, with the rest retrieved from reference TRBV7-2 and TRBJ2-4, is GAGVSQSPSNKVTEKGKDVELRCDPISGHTALYWYRQSLGQGLEFLIYFQGNSAPDKSGLPSDRFSAERTGGSVSTLTIQRTQQEDSAVYLCASSLESGIQYIQYFGAGTRLSVL.

The chain recombines TRBV7-2 with TRBJ1-2; D ambiguous. Trimming shortened V by 5 bases and J by 4 bases, and 11 bases separated the two germline ends. Germline assignment: CDR1 SGHTA and CDR2 FQGNSA. The CDR3 runs to 13 residues. The CDR3 bases are TGTGCCAGCAGCCCCGAGGGTTTCTATGGCTACACCTTC. As protein: CASSPEGFYGYTF.

The sample holds a few counts of this clone. The CDR3 loop is CASSKVVGQVYGYTF. The CDR3 DNA sequence: TGTGCCAGCAGCAAAGTGGTGGGGCAGGTCTATGGCTACACCTTC. The chain carries TRBV21-1 and TRBJ1-2; TRBD1, the table's D call, lacks a check against the DNA. TRBV21-1 is a documented pseudogene. The CDR3 loop spans 15 amino acids.

The chain joins TRBV7-9 to TRBJ2-6; 9 positions agree with TRBD1. The CDR3 length is 17 residues. Losses at the gene ends were 6 bases for V and 0 bases for J; bases not matched to a gene: 6. The V gene's germline CDR1 is SEHNR and CDR2 FQNEAQ (reference sequence). CDR3 nucleotides: TGTGCCAGCAGGCCCGGGACAGGGAGCTCTGGGGCCAACGTCCTGACTTTC. Protein sequence: CASRPGTGSSGANVLTF.

The chain couples TRBV25-1 to TRBJ2-7; TRBD2 agrees at 9 bases. Germline assignment: CDR1 MGHDK and CDR2 SYGVNS. CDR3 length equals 15 residues. The V gene end was trimmed by 2 bases and the J gene end by 2 bases; junction bases not matched to a gene: 4. The chain's CDR3 is CASSEGTSWAYEQYF. DNA for the CDR3: TGTGCCAGCAGTGAAGGGACTAGCTGGGCCTACGAGCAGTACTTC.

The chain is built from TRBV19 and TRBJ2-7; 11 bases line up with TRBD2. Germline lookup yields CDR1 LNHDA and CDR2 SQIVND (reference sequence). V lost 3 bases and J lost 4; bases outside the gene matches: 5. CDR3 size: 15 residues. This CDR3 reads CASSMSTSGMYEQYF. CDR3 DNA: TGTGCCAGTAGTATGTCGACTAGCGGGATGTACGAGCAGTACTTC. The full variable domain, in which reference TRBV19 and TRBJ2-7 provide the parts outside the CDR3, is DGGITQSPKYLFRKEGQNVTLSCEQNLNHDAMYWYRQDPGQGLRLIYYSQIVNDFQKGDIAEGYSVSREKKESFPLTVTSAQKNPTAFYLCASSMSTSGMYEQYFGPGTRLTVT.

J is TRBJ2-1 and V is TRBV7-6; TRBD2 matches at 16 bases. After removal of 4 bases from V and 3 bases from J, the junction contained 12 bases not matched to a gene. This CDR3 has 20 amino acids. CDR1 and CDR2 from the germline V gene are SGHVS and FNYEAQ. The CDR3 DNA is TGTGCCAGCAGCTCTGCCTTCGGGACTAGCGGGAGGGCGGGCTACAATGAGCAGTTCTTC. This sequence encodes CASSSAFGTSGRAGYNEQFF.

V usage is TRBV25-1 and J usage is TRBJ1-2; 8 positions agree with TRBD1. V shed 0 bases and J 4 bases; nucleotides not matched to a gene: 7. The CDR3 consists of 16 residues. The germline gives CDR1 MGHDK, CDR2 SYGVNS. The CDR3 DNA reads as TGTGCCAGCAGTGAATATTCCAGGGGGCCTAGCTATGGCTACACCTTC. Protein: CASSEYSRGPSYGYTF.

Notes on this clone: Relative to the germline gene, one junction end is altered; a read error may explain this. This chain links TRBV6-1 with TRBJ1-5; D not certain. The germline CDR1 and CDR2 sequences are MNHNS and SASEGT. This CDR3 is 14 amino acids long. CDR3 sequence: CASREGYSNQPQHF. CDR3 coding DNA: TGTGCCAGCAGAGAAGGTTATAGCAATCAGCCCCAGCATTTT.

This chain joins TRBV7-9 and TRBJ1-5, with 10 nucleotides matching TRBD1. The germline V gene has CDR1 SEHNR and CDR2 FQNEAQ (reference sequence). This CDR3 contains 15 residues. V lost 8 bases, J lost 6 bases, and 10 bases stayed unmatched. CDR3 in amino acids: CASDSTGGFGQPQHF. The CDR3 bases are TGTGCCAGCGACTCGACAGGGGGCTTCGGTCAGCCCCAGCATTTT.